These 5 T cell receptor beta chains came from one sample sequenced in a study of OX40 agonist ivuxolimab in advanced cancers. Repertoires were generated with immunoSEQ multiplex PCR, while TCRdb's copy carries only in-frame clones and drops some. The sample contains about 35,000 clones, roughly 80% of which appear only once. The sample was CD4+ or CD8+ T cells sorted from blood, taken in a trial of the OX40 agonist ivuxolimab. These receptor sequences come from an adult with an advanced solid tumor such as melanoma, head and neck, liver or kidney cancer.

This clone appeared once. This chain links TRBV28 with TRBJ2-5, with D perhaps TRBD1 or TRBD2 (6 bases each). The end of the DNA is better explained by TRBJ2-7, so the J call may be wrong. Germline V gives CDR1 MDHEN, CDR2 SYDVKM. This CDR3 region has 16 residues. CDR3 sequence reads: CASRQEGRGGLYEQYF. CDR3 DNA sequence: TGTGCCAGCCGACAGGAGGGCAGGGGCGGCTTGTACGAGCAGTACTTC.

This clone is medium-sized within its sample. V and J are TRBV11-2 and TRBJ2-7; D is possibly TRBD2 (5 bases). The CDR3 has 14 residues. V shed 0 bases and J shed 5 bases, with 11 bases lying between them. From germline, CDR1 is SGHAT and CDR2 FQNNGV. CDR3 nucleotide sequence: TGTGCCAGCAGCTTAGATCCGGGGTCCCACGAGCAGTACTTC. This encodes CASSLDPGSHEQYF.

This CDR3 reads CASSSSGSTDTQYF. Written as DNA, the CDR3 is TGCGCCAGCAGCTCTAGCGGGAGCACAGATACGCAGTATTTT. The chain has TRBV5-1 and TRBJ2-3, with 8 bases aligning to TRBD2. CDR1 is SGHRS and CDR2 is YFSETQ in the germline V gene. This CDR3 contains 14 residues. The J segment lost 0 bases and the V segment lost 3 bases, leaving 0 bases of the junction unmatched. Full variable domain (rest looked up from reference TRBV5-1 and TRBJ2-3): KAGVTQTPRYLIKTRGQQVTLSCSPISGHRSVSWYQQTPGQGLQFLFEYFSETQRNKGNFPGRFSGRQFSNSRSEMNVSTLELGDSALYLCASSSSGSTDTQYFGPGTRLTVL.

The rearrangement links TRBV29-1 to TRBJ1-2; D gene unclear. Trimming pared 6 bases from V and 2 bases from J, leaving 13 bases between. Germline V gene lookup returns CDR1 SQVTM and CDR2 ANQGSEA. The CDR3 has 13 amino acids. The CDR3 reads CSVVTTSNYGYTF. CDR3 nucleotides: TGCAGCGTCGTTACGACCTCGAACTATGGCTACACCTTC.

V and J are TRBV5-1 and TRBJ2-7; 14 bases line up with TRBD2. J gave up 6 bases and V 4 bases, and 6 bases lay outside the gene matches. In germline, CDR1 is SGHRS, CDR2 YFSETQ. The length of the CDR3 is 15 residues. CDR3 sequence: CASSGGLAGVIEQYF. The CDR3 nucleotides are TGCGCCAGCAGCGGGGGACTAGCGGGAGTCATCGAGCAGTACTTC.